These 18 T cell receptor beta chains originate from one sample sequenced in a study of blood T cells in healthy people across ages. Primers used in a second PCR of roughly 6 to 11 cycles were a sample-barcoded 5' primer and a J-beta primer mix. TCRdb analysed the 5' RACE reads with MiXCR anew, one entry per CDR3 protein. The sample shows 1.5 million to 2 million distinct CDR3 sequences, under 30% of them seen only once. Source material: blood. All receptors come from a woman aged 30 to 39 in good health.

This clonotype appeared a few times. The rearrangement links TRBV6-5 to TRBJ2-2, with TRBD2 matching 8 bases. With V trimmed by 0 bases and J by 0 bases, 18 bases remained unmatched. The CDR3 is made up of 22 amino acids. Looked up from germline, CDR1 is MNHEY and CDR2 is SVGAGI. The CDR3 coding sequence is TGTGCCAGCAGTTACTCGATAGAACCATGGCGGGGGGCCAATACGAACACCGGGGAGCTGTTTTTT. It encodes CASSYSIEPWRGANTNTGELFF.

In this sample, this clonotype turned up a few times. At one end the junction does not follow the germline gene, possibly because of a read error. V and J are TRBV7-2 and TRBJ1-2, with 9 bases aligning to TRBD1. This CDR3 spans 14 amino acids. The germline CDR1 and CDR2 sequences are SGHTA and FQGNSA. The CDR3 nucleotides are TGTGCCATCAGCTTTACCTACAGGGGGCAAGGCTACACCTTC. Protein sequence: CAISFTYRGQGYTF. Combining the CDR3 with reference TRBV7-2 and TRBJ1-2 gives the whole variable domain GAGVSQSPSNKVTEKGKDVELRCDPISGHTALYWYRQSLGQGLEFLIYFQGNSAPDKSGLPSDRFSAERTGGSVSTLTIQRTQQEDSAVYLCAISFTYRGQGYTFGSGTRLTVV.

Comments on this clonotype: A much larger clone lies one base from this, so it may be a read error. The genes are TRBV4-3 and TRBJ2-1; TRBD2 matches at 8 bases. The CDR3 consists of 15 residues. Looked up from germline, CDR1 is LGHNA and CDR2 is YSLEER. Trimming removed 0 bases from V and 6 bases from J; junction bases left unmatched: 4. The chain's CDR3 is CASSQEAGVCNEQFF. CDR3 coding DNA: TGCGCCAGCAGCCAAGAAGCGGGAGTATGCAATGAGCAGTTCTTC.

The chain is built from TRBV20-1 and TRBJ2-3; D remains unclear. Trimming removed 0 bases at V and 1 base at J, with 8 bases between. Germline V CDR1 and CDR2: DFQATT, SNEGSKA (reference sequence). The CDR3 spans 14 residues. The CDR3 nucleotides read TGCAGTGCTAGAGAACTCCTAGGCACAGATACGCAGTATTTT. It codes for CSARELLGTDTQYF.

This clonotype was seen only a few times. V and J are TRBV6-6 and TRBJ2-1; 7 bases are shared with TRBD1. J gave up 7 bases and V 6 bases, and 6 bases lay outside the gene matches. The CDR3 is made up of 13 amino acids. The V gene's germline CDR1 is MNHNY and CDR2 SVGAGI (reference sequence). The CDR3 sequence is CASRTYRGNEQFF. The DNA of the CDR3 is TGTGCCAGCAGAACCTACAGGGGAAATGAGCAGTTCTTC.

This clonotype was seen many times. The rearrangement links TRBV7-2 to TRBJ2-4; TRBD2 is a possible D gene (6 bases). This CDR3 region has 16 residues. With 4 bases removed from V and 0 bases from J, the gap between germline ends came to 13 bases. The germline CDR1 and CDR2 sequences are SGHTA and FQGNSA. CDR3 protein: CASSSHSGIAKNIQYF. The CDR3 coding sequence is TGTGCCAGCAGCTCCCATAGCGGAATAGCCAAAAACATTCAGTACTTC.

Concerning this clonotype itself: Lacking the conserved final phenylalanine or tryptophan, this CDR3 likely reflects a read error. DNA for the CDR3: TGTGCCATCAGTGAGTCGCCCCCTGGAGTAGCGGGAGGTTCCTACGAGCAGTACTTA. This codes for CAISESPPGVAGGSYEQYL. The chain recombines TRBV10-3 with TRBJ2-7; 10 bases agree with TRBD2. V trimming: 0 bases; J trimming: 1 base; junction bases outside the gene matches: 12. This CDR3 has 19 amino acids. The V gene's germline CDR1 is ENHRY and CDR2 SYGVKD.

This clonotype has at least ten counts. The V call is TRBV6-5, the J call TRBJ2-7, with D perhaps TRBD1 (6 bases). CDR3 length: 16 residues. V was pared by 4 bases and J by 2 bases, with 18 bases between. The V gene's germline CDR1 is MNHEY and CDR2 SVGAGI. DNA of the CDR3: TGTGCCAGCAGTTTGCGTGAGGGGGTATACACCTACGAGCAGTACTTC. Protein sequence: CASSLREGVYTYEQYF.

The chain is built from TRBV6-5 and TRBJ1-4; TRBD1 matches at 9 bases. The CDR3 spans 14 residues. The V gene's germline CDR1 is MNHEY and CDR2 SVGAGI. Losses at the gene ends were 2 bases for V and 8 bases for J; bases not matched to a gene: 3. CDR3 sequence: CASSYQDRGEKLFF. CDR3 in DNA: TGTGCCAGCAGTTACCAGGACAGGGGCGAAAAACTGTTTTTT.

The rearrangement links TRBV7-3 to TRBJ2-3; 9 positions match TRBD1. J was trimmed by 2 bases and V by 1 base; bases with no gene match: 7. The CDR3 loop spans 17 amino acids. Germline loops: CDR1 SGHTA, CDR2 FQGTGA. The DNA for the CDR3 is TGTGCCAGCAGCTTAATGTCCGGGACAGGGCCCACAGATACGCAGTATTTT. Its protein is CASSLMSGTGPTDTQYF. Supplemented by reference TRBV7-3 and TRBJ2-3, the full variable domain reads GAGVSQTPSNKVTEKGKYVELRCDPISGHTALYWYRQSLGQGPEFLIYFQGTGAADDSGLPNDRFFAVRPEGSVSTLKIQRTERGDSAVYLCASSLMSGTGPTDTQYFGPGTRLTVL.

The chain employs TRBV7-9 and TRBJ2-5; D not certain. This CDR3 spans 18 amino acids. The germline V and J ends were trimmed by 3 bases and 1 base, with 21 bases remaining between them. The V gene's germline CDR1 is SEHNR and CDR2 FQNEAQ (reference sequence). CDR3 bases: TGTGCCAGCAGCTTCCTCGTTCTTAGGGATACGGGCCAAGAGACCCAGTACTTC. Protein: CASSFLVLRDTGQETQYF. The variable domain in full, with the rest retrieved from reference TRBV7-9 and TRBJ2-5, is DTGVSQNPRHKITKRGQNVTFRCDPISEHNRLYWYRQTLGQGPEFLTYFQNEAQLEKSRLLSDRFSAERPKGSFSTLEIQRTEQGDSAMYLCASSFLVLRDTGQETQYFGPGTRLLVL.

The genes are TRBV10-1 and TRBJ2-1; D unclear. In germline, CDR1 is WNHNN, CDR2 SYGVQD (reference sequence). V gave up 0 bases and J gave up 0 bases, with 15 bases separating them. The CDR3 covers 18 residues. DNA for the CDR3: TGCGCCAGCAGTGAGTCGTTAGGCCTCCATAGCTCCTACAATGAGCAGTTCTTC. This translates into CASSESLGLHSSYNEQFF.

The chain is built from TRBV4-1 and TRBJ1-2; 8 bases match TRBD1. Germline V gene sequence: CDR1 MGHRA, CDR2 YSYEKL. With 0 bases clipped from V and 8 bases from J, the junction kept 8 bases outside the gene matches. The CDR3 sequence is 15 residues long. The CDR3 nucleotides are TGCGCCAGCAGCCAAGATCTGCCAGGGGGCAACGGCTACACCTTC. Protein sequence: CASSQDLPGGNGYTF.

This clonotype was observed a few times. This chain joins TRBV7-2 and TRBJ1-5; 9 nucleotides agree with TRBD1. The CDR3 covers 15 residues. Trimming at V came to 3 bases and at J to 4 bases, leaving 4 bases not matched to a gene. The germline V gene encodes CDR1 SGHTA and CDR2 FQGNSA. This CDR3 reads CASSLDRGFNQPQHF. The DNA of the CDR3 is TGTGCCAGCAGCTTGGACAGGGGTTTTAATCAGCCCCAGCATTTT. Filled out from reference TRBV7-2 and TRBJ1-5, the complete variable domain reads GAGVSQSPSNKVTEKGKDVELRCDPISGHTALYWYRQSLGQGLEFLIYFQGNSAPDKSGLPSDRFSAERTGGSVSTLTIQRTQQEDSAVYLCASSLDRGFNQPQHFGDGTRLSIL.

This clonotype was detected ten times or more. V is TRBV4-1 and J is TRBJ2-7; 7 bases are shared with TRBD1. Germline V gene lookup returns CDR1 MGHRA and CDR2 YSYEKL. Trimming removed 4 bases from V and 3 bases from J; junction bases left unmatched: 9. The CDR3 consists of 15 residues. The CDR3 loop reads CASSPDSGQNYEQYF. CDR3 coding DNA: TGCGCCAGCAGCCCAGATTCGGGACAGAACTACGAGCAGTACTTC.

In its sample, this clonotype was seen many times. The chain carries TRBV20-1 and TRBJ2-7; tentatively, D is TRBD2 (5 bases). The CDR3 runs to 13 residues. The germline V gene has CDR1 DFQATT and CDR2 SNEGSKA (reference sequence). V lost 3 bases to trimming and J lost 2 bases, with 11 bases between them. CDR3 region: CSASGSDTYEQYF. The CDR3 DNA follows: TGCAGTGCTAGTGGTAGCGACACCTACGAGCAGTACTTC.

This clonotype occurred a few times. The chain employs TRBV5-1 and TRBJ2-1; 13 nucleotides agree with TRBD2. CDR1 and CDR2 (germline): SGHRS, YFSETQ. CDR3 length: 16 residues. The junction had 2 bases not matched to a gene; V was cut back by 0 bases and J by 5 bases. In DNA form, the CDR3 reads TGCGCCAGCAGCTTGGGGGGGACTAGCGGGGACAATGAGCAGTTCTTC. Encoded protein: CASSLGGTSGDNEQFF.

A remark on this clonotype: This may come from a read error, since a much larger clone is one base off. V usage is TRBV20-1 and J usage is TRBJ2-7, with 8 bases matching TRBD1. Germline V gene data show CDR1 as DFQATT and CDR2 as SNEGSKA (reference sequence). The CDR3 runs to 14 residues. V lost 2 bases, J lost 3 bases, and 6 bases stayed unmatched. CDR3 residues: CSARRRQGNYEQYF. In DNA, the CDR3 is TGCAGTGCTAGAAGGAGACAGGGGAACTACGAGCAGTACTTC.